This entry lists 9 T cell receptor beta chains sequenced from one sample in a study of blood T cell repertoires in COVID-19. The data were produced by immunoSEQ multiplex PCR, yet TCRdb's version contains in-frame clones alone and is incomplete. In the table there are about 190,000 clones, approximately 80% of which are singletons. The sequenced sample consisted of peripheral blood. These receptors originate from a woman in her 50s with acute or convalescent COVID-19.

The chain is built from TRBV7-2 and TRBJ2-7; 7 bases align to TRBD2. The CDR3 totals 16 residues. CDR1 and CDR2 from the germline V gene are SGHTA and FQGNSA. Germline trimming cut 5 bases from V and 7 bases from J; bases unmatched to any gene: 17. The DNA of the CDR3 is TGTGCCAGCAGCCGCCTTTTTGAGGGAGGGCCGCGGGAGCAGTACTTC. Residues: CASSRLFEGGPREQYF.

The chain combines TRBV28 with TRBJ2-7, with TRBD2 as a possible D gene (5 bases). Trimming took off 3 bases at V and 5 bases at J, with 11 bases between the two ends. Germline V gene lookup returns CDR1 MDHEN and CDR2 SYDVKM. This CDR3 contains 13 residues. CDR3 in amino acids: CASSFTSLNEQYF. The CDR3 DNA reads TGTGCCAGCAGTTTCACTAGTTTGAACGAGCAGTACTTC.

This chain joins TRBV10-3 and TRBJ1-2, with 10 bases aligning to TRBD1. The CDR3 sequence is 17 residues long. Per the germline V gene, CDR1 is ENHRY and CDR2 is SYGVKD. Trimming at V came to 0 bases and at J to 0 bases, leaving 4 bases not matched to a gene. The CDR3 loop is CAISESTGGPSNYGYTF. As DNA, the CDR3 is TGTGCCATCAGTGAGTCGACAGGGGGCCCCTCTAACTATGGCTACACCTTC.

V usage is TRBV19 and J usage is TRBJ1-6; 9 bases are shared with TRBD1. J was trimmed by 5 bases and V by 9 bases; bases with no gene match: 5. The CDR3 consists of 14 residues. Germline loops: CDR1 LNHDA, CDR2 SQIVND (reference sequence). The CDR3 DNA reads as TGTGCCAGCGGACAGGGGTGGGATAATTCACCCCTCCACTTT. It specifies CASGQGWDNSPLHF. The full variable domain, its missing parts supplied by reference TRBV19 and TRBJ1-6, is DGGITQSPKYLFRKEGQNVTLSCEQNLNHDAMYWYRQDPGQGLRLIYYSQIVNDFQKGDIAEGYSVSREKKESFPLTVTSAQKNPTAFYLCASGQGWDNSPLHFGNGTRLTVT.

The count of this clone is one. The chain couples TRBV24-1 to TRBJ1-2; D perhaps matches TRBD1 (5 bases). Germline CDR1 is KGHDR and CDR2 is SFDVKD. Trimming stripped 7 bases from V and 5 bases from J, with 13 bases between. The CDR3 extends over 13 amino acids. The CDR3 region has the DNA TGTGCCACCAGAGACAGTCAGGGTTATGGCTACACCTTC. The encoded protein is CATRDSQGYGYTF.

The chain recombines TRBV10-1 with TRBJ1-5, with D perhaps TRBD1 (5 bases). Germline V CDR1 and CDR2: WNHNN, SYGVQD (reference sequence). The CDR3 has 18 residues. Trimming stripped 6 bases from V and 2 bases from J, with 23 bases between. CDR3 in DNA: TGCGCCAGCAGCTTACAGGCCTCCCACTCTTATGGCAATCAGCCCCAGCATTTT. This sequence encodes CASSLQASHSYGNQPQHF.

The chain is built from TRBV9 and TRBJ2-2; D is perhaps TRBD1 (5 bases). Germline CDR1 reads SGDLS; CDR2 reads YYNGEE. V lost 5 bases, J lost 4 bases, and 9 bases lay in between. CDR3 size: 13 residues. The CDR3 here is CASRGLSTGELFF. The DNA for the CDR3 is TGTGCCAGCAGGGGGCTCAGCACCGGGGAGCTGTTTTTT.

V is TRBV7-2 and J is TRBJ2-3; D is unclear. V lost 6 bases, J lost 5 bases, and 12 bases lay in between. The length of the CDR3 is 13 residues. Looked up from germline, CDR1 is SGHTA and CDR2 is FQGNSA. The CDR3 spells CASSSSPGDTQYF. The CDR3 DNA sequence: TGTGCCAGCAGTTCGAGCCCTGGAGATACGCAGTATTTT.

This chain links TRBV10-3 with TRBJ2-7, with 12 bases fitting TRBD1. This CDR3 is built from 16 residues. The V and J ends lost 6 bases and 7 bases, in that order; junction bases with no gene match: 13. Germline lookup yields CDR1 ENHRY and CDR2 SYGVKD. The CDR3 is CAISSVTGTGGFEQYF. The CDR3 coding sequence is TGTGCCATCAGCAGTGTTACCGGGACAGGGGGCTTTGAGCAGTACTTC.